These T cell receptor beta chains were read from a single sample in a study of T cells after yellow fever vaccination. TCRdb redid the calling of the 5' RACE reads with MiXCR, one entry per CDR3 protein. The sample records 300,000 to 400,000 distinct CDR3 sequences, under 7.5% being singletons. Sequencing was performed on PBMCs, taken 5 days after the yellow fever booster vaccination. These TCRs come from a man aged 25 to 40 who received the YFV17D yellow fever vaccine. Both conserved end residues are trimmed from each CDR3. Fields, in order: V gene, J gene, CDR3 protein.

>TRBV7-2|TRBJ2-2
ASSPPGLLTGELF
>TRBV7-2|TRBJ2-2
ASSLDYTNTGELF
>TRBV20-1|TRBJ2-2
SALDVNTGELF
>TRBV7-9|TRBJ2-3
ASSFEQGLGTQY
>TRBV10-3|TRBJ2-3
AISEGGGRTDTQY
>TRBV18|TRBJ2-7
ASSPAQGGSYEQY
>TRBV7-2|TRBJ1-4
ASSFVPDGPFEKLF
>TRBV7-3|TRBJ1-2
ASSNGPNYGYT
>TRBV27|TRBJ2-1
ASTGKYNEQF
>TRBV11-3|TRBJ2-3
AISSSGAGIGQY
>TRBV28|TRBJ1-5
ASSFSGQASNQPQH
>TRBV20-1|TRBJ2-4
SASAGAKNIQY
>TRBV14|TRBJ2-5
ASSQDLETQY
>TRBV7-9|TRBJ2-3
AGGRGTDTQY
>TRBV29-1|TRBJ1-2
SVEAAYGYT
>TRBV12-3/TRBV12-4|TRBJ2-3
ASSLARADGYTQY
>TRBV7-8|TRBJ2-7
ASSLAGQRGRYEQH
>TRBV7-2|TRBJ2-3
ASRLTTDTQY
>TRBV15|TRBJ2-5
ATSSGLRETQY
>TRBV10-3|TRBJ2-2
AARAGDHGELF
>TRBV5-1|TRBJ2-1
ASSWRSSGSSEQF
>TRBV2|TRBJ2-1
AQSRLRSNEQF
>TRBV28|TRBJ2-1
ASSWEGSYNEQF
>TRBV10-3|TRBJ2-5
AISESQETQY
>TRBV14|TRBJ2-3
ASSQFLTDTQY
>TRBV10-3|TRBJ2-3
AATPAGGSDTQY
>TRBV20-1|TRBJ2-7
SARDSSGYEQY
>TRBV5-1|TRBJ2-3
ASSAEVRVDTQY
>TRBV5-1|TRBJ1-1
ASSLVQAPGTEAF
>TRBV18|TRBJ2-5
ASSSTGPLSEQETQY